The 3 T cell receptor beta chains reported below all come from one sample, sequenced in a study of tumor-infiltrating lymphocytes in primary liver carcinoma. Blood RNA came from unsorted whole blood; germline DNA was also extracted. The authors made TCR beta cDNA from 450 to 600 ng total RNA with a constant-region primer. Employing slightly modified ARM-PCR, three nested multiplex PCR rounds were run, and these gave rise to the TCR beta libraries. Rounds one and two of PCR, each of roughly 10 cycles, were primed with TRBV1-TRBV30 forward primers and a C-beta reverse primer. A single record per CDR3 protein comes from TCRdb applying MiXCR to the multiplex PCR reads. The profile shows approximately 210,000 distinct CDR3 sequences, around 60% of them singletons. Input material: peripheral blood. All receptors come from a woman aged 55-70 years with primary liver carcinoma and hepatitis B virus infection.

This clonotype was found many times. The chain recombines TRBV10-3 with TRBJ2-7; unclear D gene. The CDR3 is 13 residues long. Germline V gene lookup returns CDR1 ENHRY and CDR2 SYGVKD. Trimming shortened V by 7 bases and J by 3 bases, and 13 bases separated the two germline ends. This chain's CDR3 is CAIKASEIYEQYF. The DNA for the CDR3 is TGTGCCATCAAGGCTAGTGAAATCTACGAGCAGTACTTC.

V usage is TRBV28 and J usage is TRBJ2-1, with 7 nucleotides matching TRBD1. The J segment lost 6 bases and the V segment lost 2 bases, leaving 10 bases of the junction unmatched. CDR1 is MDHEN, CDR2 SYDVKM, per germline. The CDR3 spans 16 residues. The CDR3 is CASSLVGSGGFNEQFF. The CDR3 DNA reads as TGTGCCAGCAGTTTAGTTGGGTCAGGGGGTTTCAATGAGCAGTTCTTC.

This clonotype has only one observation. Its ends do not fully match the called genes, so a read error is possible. CDR3 nucleotide sequence: TGTGCCTGCAGGGGAGCGCAGGGTGGGTCCTACAATGAGCAGTTCTTC. The encoded protein is CACRGAQGGSYNEQFF. The chain links TRBV6-1 to TRBJ2-1; D might be TRBD1 (6 bases). Germline V gene data show CDR1 as MNHNS and CDR2 as SASEGT. CDR3 length: 16 amino acids.